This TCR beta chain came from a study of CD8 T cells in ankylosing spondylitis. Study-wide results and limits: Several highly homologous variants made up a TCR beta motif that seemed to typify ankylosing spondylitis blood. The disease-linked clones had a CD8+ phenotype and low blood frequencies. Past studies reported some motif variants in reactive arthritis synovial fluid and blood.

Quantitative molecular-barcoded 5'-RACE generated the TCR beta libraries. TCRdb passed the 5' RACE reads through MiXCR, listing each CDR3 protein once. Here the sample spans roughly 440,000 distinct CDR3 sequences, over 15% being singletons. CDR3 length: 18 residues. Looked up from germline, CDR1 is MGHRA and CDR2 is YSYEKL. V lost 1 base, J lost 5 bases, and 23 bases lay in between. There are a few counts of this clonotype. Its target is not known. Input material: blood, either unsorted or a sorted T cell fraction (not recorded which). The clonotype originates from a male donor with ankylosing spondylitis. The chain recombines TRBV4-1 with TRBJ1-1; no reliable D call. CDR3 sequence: CASSQGGPGYGRDTEAFF. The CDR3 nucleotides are TGCGCCAGCAGCCAAGGGGGTCCCGGGTATGGGAGAGATACTGAAGCTTTCTTT.